This T cell receptor (beta chain) was identified in a study of post-analysis software for immune sequencing data. Study-level background: Multiple sclerosis in the patients followed relapsing-remitting, secondary progressive and progressive-relapsing courses. Study-level results: There were roughly 5 TRBV segments more frequent in patients than controls, and TRBV5-6, TRBV5-1 and TRBV20-1 were among them.

Prepared TCR beta cDNA libraries contained unique molecular identifiers. TCRdb ran MiXCR on the PCR reads and lists one entry per CDR3 protein. The table lists about 500,000 distinct CDR3 sequences, roughly 45% of them singletons. There are a few counts of this clonotype. Its antigen is unidentified. CDR3 length equals 15 residues. CDR1 and CDR2 from the germline V gene are ENHRY and SYGVKD. V was pared by 3 bases and J by 6 bases, with 8 bases of the junction left unmatched. This chain links TRBV10-3 with TRBJ2-1, with 7 nucleotides matching TRBD2. Material: blood. The sequence was obtained from a girl aged 5 to 17 with multiple sclerosis. The CDR3 spells CAISDVGGHGNEQFF. CDR3 in DNA: TGTGCCATCAGTGACGTGGGAGGGCACGGCAATGAGCAGTTCTTC.